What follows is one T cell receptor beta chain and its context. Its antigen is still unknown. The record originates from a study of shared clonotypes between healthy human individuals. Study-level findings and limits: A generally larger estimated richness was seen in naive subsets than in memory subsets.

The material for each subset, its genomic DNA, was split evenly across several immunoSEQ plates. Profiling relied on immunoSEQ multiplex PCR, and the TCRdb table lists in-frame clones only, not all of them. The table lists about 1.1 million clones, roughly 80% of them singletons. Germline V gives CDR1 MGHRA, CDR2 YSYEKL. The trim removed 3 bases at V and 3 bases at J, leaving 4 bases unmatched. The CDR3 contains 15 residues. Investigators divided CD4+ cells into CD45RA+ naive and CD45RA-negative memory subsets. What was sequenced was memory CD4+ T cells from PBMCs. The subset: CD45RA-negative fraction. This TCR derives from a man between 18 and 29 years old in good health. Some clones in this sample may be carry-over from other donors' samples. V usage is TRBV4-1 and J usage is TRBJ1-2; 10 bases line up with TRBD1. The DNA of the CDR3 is TGCGCCAGCAGCCAGGACAGGGGGATAGACTATGGCTACACCTTC. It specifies CASSQDRGIDYGYTF.